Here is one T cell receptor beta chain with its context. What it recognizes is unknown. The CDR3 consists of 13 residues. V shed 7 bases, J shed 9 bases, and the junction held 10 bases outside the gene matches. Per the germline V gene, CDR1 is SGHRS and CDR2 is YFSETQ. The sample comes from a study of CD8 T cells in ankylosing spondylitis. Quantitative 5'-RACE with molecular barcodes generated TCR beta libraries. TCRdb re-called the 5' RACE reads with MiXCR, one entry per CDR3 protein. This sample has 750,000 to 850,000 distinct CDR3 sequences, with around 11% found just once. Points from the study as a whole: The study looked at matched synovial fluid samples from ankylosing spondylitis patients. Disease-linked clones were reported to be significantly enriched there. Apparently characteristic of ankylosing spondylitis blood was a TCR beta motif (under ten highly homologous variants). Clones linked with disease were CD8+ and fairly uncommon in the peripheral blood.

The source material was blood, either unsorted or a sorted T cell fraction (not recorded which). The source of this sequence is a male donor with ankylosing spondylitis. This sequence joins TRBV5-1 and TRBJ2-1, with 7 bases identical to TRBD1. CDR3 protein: CASALTGLVEQFF. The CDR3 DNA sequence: TGCGCCAGCGCACTGACAGGGTTGGTTGAGCAGTTCTTC.